The 21 T cell receptor beta chains below all came from one sample that was sequenced in a study of regulatory T cells in long-lasting Graves disease. Building of the TCR beta libraries involved iRepertoire HTBI primers and Arm-PCR of CDR3 regions. TCRdb recomputed calls from the multiplex PCR reads with MiXCR, one row per CDR3 protein. The sample lists 450,000 to 700,000 distinct CDR3 sequences; roughly 14% were seen once. Time point given: newly diagnosed GD, antithyroid drugs for less than 3 months. TCR sequences were obtained from RNA taken from PBMCs. This same sample was also taken into another study, of T cells in Graves' hyperthyroidism and ophthalmopathy.

The sample was peripheral blood mononuclear cells (PBMCs), taken at new diagnosis, from a patient treated with antithyroid drugs. The receptors stem from a man aged 25-45 years with Graves disease.

This clonotype turned up a few times. V gene TRBV5-6 combines with J gene TRBJ2-1, with D possibly being TRBD2 (5 bases). V dropped 0 bases and J dropped 4 bases, with 8 bases sitting between them. This CDR3 comprises 14 residues. Germline CDR1 reads SGHDT; CDR2 reads YYEEEE. The CDR3 region has the DNA TGTGCCAGCAGCTTGGCCGGGATATACAATGAGCAGTTCTTC. Amino acid sequence: CASSLAGIYNEQFF.

This clonotype was recorded at least ten times. The rearrangement joins TRBV18 to TRBJ1-1; D not resolved. In germline, CDR1 is KGHSH, CDR2 LQKENI. The CDR3 loop spans 14 amino acids. The V gene lost 2 bases and the J gene lost 1 base, with 8 bases spanning the gap. For the CDR3, the DNA is TGTGCCAGCTCACCAGACCGGCCGAACACTGAAGCTTTCTTT. Protein product: CASSPDRPNTEAFF.

This clonotype was detected many times. The chain couples TRBV5-1 to TRBJ2-7; TRBD2 matches 8 bases. Germline V gives CDR1 SGHRS, CDR2 YFSETQ. V lost 4 bases and J lost 0; bases outside the gene matches: 6. This CDR3 comprises 15 residues. Here the CDR3 DNA reads TGCGCCAGCAGCACACTAGCGGATTACTCCTACGAGCAGTACTTC. Protein: CASSTLADYSYEQYF.

CDR3 sequence: CASSYNRDIRTDTQYF. In DNA, the CDR3 is TGTGCCAGCAGTTACAACCGGGACATACGCACAGATACGCAGTATTTT. The chain has TRBV6-2 or TRBV6-3 and TRBJ2-3; maybe TRBD1 (6 bases). The CDR3 extends over 16 amino acids. The V gene's germline CDR1 is MNHEY and CDR2 SVGEGT. V was shortened by 2 bases and J by 1 base, with 13 bases between the two germline ends.

The chain is built from TRBV20-1 and TRBJ2-7; no clear D gene. The CDR3 consists of 11 residues. V was cut by 5 bases and J by 4 bases, with 9 bases left in between. Germline assignment: CDR1 DFQATT and CDR2 SNEGSKA (reference sequence). The CDR3 DNA is TGCAGTGCTGGGATTGATTACGAGCAGTACTTC. Its protein is CSAGIDYEQYF.

Details on this clonotype: A read error likely explains this, since a far larger clone differs by one base. The chain is built from TRBV6-5 and TRBJ1-2, with a tentative D call TRBD1 (5 bases). The CDR3 length is 18 residues. In germline, CDR1 is MNHEY, CDR2 SVGAGI. In DNA form, the CDR3 reads TGTGCCAGCAGTGACTCGGGGGACGGCCCCTATCTTGACTATGGCTACGCCTTC. This translates into CASSDSGDGPYLDYGYAF.

This clonotype was counted many times. The chain has TRBV20-1 and TRBJ2-7; tentatively, D is TRBD2 (5 bases). CDR3 length equals 14 residues. Germline assignment: CDR1 DFQATT and CDR2 SNEGSKA (reference sequence). Trimming left V 3 bases short and J 0 bases short, with 12 bases between. CDR3 region: CSARVAYSSYEQYF. Written as DNA, the CDR3 is TGCAGTGCTAGGGTAGCGTACAGCTCCTACGAGCAGTACTTC.

V is TRBV27 and J is TRBJ2-7; D possibly corresponds to TRBD2 (7 bases). This CDR3 contains 14 residues. The germline gives CDR1 MNHEY, CDR2 SMNVEV (reference sequence). V was pared by 3 bases and J by 9 bases, with 18 bases between. The CDR3 sequence is CASSLGGAQGWQYF. In DNA form, the CDR3 reads TGTGCCAGCAGTTTGGGGGGGGCGCAAGGCTGGCAGTACTTC.

This rearrangement joins TRBV20-1 to TRBJ1-6; 8 bases align to TRBD1. Germline trimming cut 3 bases from V and 9 bases from J; bases unmatched to any gene: 4. CDR1 and CDR2 from the germline V gene are DFQATT and SNEGSKA (reference sequence). CDR3 length equals 13 residues. CDR3 nucleotides: TGCAGTGCTAGTCAGGGGGCAAGTTCACCCCTCCACTTT. It codes for CSASQGASSPLHF.

This clonotype has more than one count but fewer than ten. This chain joins TRBV10-3 and TRBJ2-3, with 7 bases fitting TRBD1. The CDR3 runs 15 residues. V gave up 3 bases and J gave up 2 bases; unmatched junction bases: 5. Germline V gene sequence: CDR1 ENHRY, CDR2 SYGVKD. CDR3 sequence reads: CAISERTGSTDTQYF. In nucleotides, the CDR3 is TGTGCCATCAGTGAACGGACAGGTTCCACAGATACGCAGTATTTT.

With respect to this clonotype: Because it lacks the conserved phenylalanine or tryptophan at the end, this CDR3 is likely a read error. The chain has TRBV25-1 and TRBJ2-2, with D possibly being TRBD2 (6 bases). V was clipped by 3 bases and J by 6 bases, with 8 bases between them. Germline lookup yields CDR1 MGHDK and CDR2 SYGVNS. The CDR3 loop spans 13 amino acids. The CDR3 coding sequence is TGTGCCAGCAGTGATGGAGGGGCCGGGGAGCTGTTTCTT. Protein: CASSDGGAGELFL.

This clonotype was counted only a few times. V and J are TRBV20-1 and TRBJ2-3, with 13 nucleotides matching TRBD2. The CDR3 totals 15 residues. Germline V gene lookup returns CDR1 DFQATT and CDR2 SNEGSKA (reference sequence). J lost 3 bases, V lost 5 bases, and 5 bases had no gene match. In nucleotides, the CDR3 is TGCAGTGCTGTACTAGCGGGAGGGATTACAGATACGCAGTATTTT. Residues: CSAVLAGGITDTQYF.

This clonotype has at least ten counts. V and J are TRBV20-1 and TRBJ1-6; D gene uncertain. Germline V gene lookup returns CDR1 DFQATT and CDR2 SNEGSKA (reference sequence). V was trimmed by 3 bases and J by 6 bases, leaving 15 bases between them. The CDR3 is made up of 15 amino acids. CDR3 bases: TGCAGTGCTAGTTTCCTCAGCTCGCGTAATTCACCCCTCCACTTT. It codes for CSASFLSSRNSPLHF.

This clonotype has just a few counts. V gene TRBV5-1 combines with J gene TRBJ2-1; 11 positions agree with TRBD2. From germline, CDR1 is SGHRS and CDR2 YFSETQ. V gave up 7 bases and J gave up 2 bases; unmatched junction bases: 5. CDR3 size: 15 residues. This chain's CDR3 is CASGTSGIAYNEQFF. CDR3 DNA sequence: TGCGCCAGCGGGACTAGCGGTATTGCCTACAATGAGCAGTTCTTC.

A few counts support this clonotype. The rearrangement uses TRBV3-1 and TRBJ2-5, with TRBD1 identical over 9 bases. J lost 5 bases, V lost 4 bases, and 17 bases had no gene match. The CDR3 contains 18 residues. Germline CDR1 reads LGHDT; CDR2 reads YNNKEL (reference sequence). Here the CDR3 reads CASSPDPLTGGALETQYF. CDR3 nucleotide sequence: TGTGCCAGCAGCCCTGACCCCCTTACAGGGGGCGCATTGGAGACCCAGTACTTC.

This clonotype has a count of ten or more. The chain employs TRBV2 and TRBJ2-5; weak D call: TRBD1 (6 bases). The V gene's germline CDR1 is SNHLY and CDR2 FYNNEI. V lost 7 bases and J 0 bases, leaving 12 bases between the germline ends. The CDR3 is made up of 14 amino acids. CDR3 sequence: CASNPDRYQETQYF. CDR3 DNA sequence: TGTGCCAGCAACCCGGACAGATACCAAGAGACCCAGTACTTC.

This clonotype has ten or more counts. The V gene is TRBV6-1, the J gene TRBJ2-5; D tentatively fits TRBD1 or TRBD2 (5 bases each). V was clipped by 3 bases and J by 0 bases, with 8 bases between them. CDR1 MNHNS and CDR2 SASEGT come from the germline V gene. The CDR3 is made up of 14 amino acids. CDR3 sequence: CASSDGTYQETQYF. The CDR3 DNA reads as TGTGCCAGCAGTGACGGGACGTACCAAGAGACCCAGTACTTC.

V gene TRBV14 combines with J gene TRBJ2-1, with 10 bases identical to TRBD2. This CDR3 comprises 15 residues. V trimming: 0 bases; J trimming: 10 bases; junction bases outside the gene matches: 6. Germline V gene sequence: CDR1 SGHDN, CDR2 FVKESK. The CDR3 region has the DNA TGTGCCAGCAGCCAAGAAGGAGCGGGAGGGGACGAGCAGTTCTTC. Its protein is CASSQEGAGGDEQFF.

As for this clonotype: A single base separates this from a much larger clone, so it may be a read error. The chain is built from TRBV5-8 and TRBJ2-2; D uncertain. Trimming shortened V by 10 bases and J by 8 bases, and 12 bases separated the two germline ends. CDR1 is SGHTS and CDR2 is YDEGEE in the germline V gene. This CDR3 contains 11 residues. The CDR3 protein is CAGFRRGELFF. For the CDR3, the DNA is TGTGCCGGCTTCCGAAGGGGGGAGCTGTTTTTT.

At least ten counts were recorded for this clonotype. The chain couples TRBV6-1 to TRBJ1-2; D unclear. Germline lookup yields CDR1 MNHNS and CDR2 SASEGT. Between the trimmed V and J ends, which lost 7 bases and 4 bases, there was a span of 13 bases. The CDR3 length is 13 residues. The CDR3 region is CASTKSGFYGYTF. The CDR3 DNA is TGTGCCAGCACCAAGTCCGGCTTCTATGGCTACACCTTC.

This clonotype turned up a few times. The chain uses TRBV7-9 and TRBJ2-2; no definite D call. In germline, CDR1 is SEHNR, CDR2 FQNEAQ (reference sequence). Trimming stripped 1 base from V and 3 bases from J, with 6 bases between. The CDR3 is 14 residues long. The CDR3 nucleotides are TGTGCCAGCAGCTTAGGGGTGGACACCGGGGAGCTGTTTTTT. Translated: CASSLGVDTGELFF.